This TCR beta chain was recovered during a study of control samples from healthy donors and cancer patients. Libraries were prepared by immunoSEQ multiplex PCR; TCRdb keeps only in-frame clonotypes and omits some of them. This table holds about 83,000 clones, roughly nine tenths found once. This CDR3 region has 16 residues. The V and J ends lost 0 bases and 0 bases, in that order; junction bases with no gene match: 3. Germline V lookup: CDR1 LNHNV, CDR2 YYDKDF (reference sequence). The receptor was derived from a man under 40 in good health. The sample was blood. This chain uses TRBV15 with TRBJ1-1; the match to TRBD1 covers 8 bases. The CDR3 sequence: CATSRDRTGLNTEAFF. CDR3 DNA sequence: TGTGCCACCAGCAGAGACCGGACAGGGTTGAACACTGAAGCTTTCTTT.